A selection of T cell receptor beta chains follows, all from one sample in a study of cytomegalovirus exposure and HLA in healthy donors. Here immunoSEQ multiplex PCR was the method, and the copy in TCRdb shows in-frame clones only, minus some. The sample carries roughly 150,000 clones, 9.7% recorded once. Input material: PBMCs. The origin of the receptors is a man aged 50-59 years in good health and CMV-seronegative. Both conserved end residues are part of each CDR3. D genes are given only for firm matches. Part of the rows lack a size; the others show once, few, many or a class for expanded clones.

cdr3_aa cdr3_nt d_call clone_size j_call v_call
CASSKDRDRGNTIYF TGTGCCAGCAGTAAAGACAGGGATCGTGGAAACACCATATATTTT TRBD1 few TRBJ1-3 TRBV6-1
CASSLWALNTEAFF TGTGCCAGCAGTTTATGGGCCCTGAACACTGAAGCTTTCTTT - - TRBJ1-1 TRBV27
CASTSRRDRGHNSPLHF TGTGCCAGCACCTCCCGAAGGGACAGGGGACATAATTCACCCCTCCACTTT TRBD1 few TRBJ1-6 TRBV16
CASPSELGSFYGYTF TGTGCCAGCCCCTCCGAGCTAGGCTCCTTCTATGGCTACACCTTC - - TRBJ1-2 TRBV2
CASSPDRISGKIAKNIQYF TGTGCCAGCTCACCCGACCGGATTAGCGGGAAAATAGCCAAAAACATTCAGTACTTC TRBD2 - TRBJ2-4 TRBV18
CAWDGSARNTEAFF TGTGCCTGGGATGGGAGCGCGAGGAACACTGAAGCTTTCTTT - - TRBJ1-1 TRBV30
CASSRRDTDYGYTF TGTGCCAGTAGTAGACGGGACACTGACTATGGCTACACCTTC - few TRBJ1-2 TRBV19
CAISESATGTEQYF TGTGCCATCAGTGAGTCGGCGACAGGGACCGAGCAGTACTTC TRBD1 - TRBJ2-7 TRBV10-3
CASSGGGIAGGDTQYF TGTGCCAGCAGCGGTGGAGGGATAGCGGGGGGAGATACGCAGTATTTT TRBD2 - TRBJ2-3 TRBV9
CASSGPGGDEQYF TGCGCCAGCAGTGGACCCGGAGGGGACGAGCAGTACTTC - - TRBJ2-7 TRBV10-1
CASRAAQAGRTGELFF TGCGCCAGCAGAGCCGCCCAGGCCGGTCGTACCGGGGAGCTGTTTTTT - few TRBJ2-2 TRBV5-1
CASSLSALAGGFDEQFF TGTGCCAGCAGCTTATCAGCCCTAGCGGGGGGGTTCGATGAGCAGTTCTTC TRBD2 - TRBJ2-1 TRBV7-9
CASSLRLGQRTEAFF TGCGCCAGCAGCTTACGTTTGGGACAGAGGACTGAAGCTTTCTTT TRBD1 - TRBJ1-1 TRBV5-1
CASSVDSIGEQYF TGTGCCAGCAGTGTTGACTCGATTGGGGAGCAGTACTTC - - TRBJ2-7 TRBV2
CSARDRDWQYF TGCAGTGCTAGGGATCGGGACTGGCAGTACTTC - - TRBJ2-5 TRBV20-1
CASSLPHRDSAFSYEQYF TGTGCCAGTAGTCTCCCCCATCGCGACAGTGCATTCTCCTACGAGCAGTACTTC - few TRBJ2-7 TRBV19
CASSYSWGPYEQYF TGTGCCAGCAGTTACTCGTGGGGGCCCTACGAGCAGTACTTC - few TRBJ2-7 TRBV6-5
CASSPAIRQLGPYGYTF TGTGCCAGCAGCCCCGCTATAAGGCAGCTAGGTCCCTATGGCTACACCTTC - few TRBJ1-2 TRBV5-6
CAWSASFRGLYGYTF TGTGCCTGGAGTGCTTCCTTCAGGGGCCTCTATGGCTACACCTTC - few TRBJ1-2 TRBV30
CASSVNPSGGTGELFF TGTGCCAGCAGCGTAAATCCGAGCGGGGGGACCGGGGAGCTGTTTTTT TRBD2 few TRBJ2-2 TRBV9
CASSDRGLGETQYF TGTGCCAGTAGCGACAGGGGGCTAGGAGAGACCCAGTACTTC TRBD1 - TRBJ2-5 TRBV19
CAWSLTGGPAINQPQHF TGTGCCTGGAGTTTGACAGGGGGCCCGGCGATCAATCAGCCCCAGCATTTT TRBD1 - TRBJ1-5 TRBV30
CASSVGGQGVGYTF TGTGCCAGCAGCGTCGGCGGACAGGGGGTTGGCTACACCTTC TRBD1 once TRBJ1-2 TRBV6-4
CATSWGLAGVSEQYF TGTGCCACCTCGTGGGGACTAGCGGGAGTGAGCGAGCAGTACTTC TRBD2 many TRBJ2-7 TRBV19
CASSPEGSKQFF TGTGCCAGCTCACCGGAGGGAAGCAAGCAGTTCTTC - few TRBJ2-1 TRBV18
CSVIAGSTDTQYF TGCAGCGTGATAGCGGGGTCCACAGATACGCAGTATTTT TRBD2 few TRBJ2-3 TRBV29-1
CASSTTRQGGYTF TGTGCCAGCAGCACTACACGACAGGGGGGCTACACCTTC TRBD1 once TRBJ1-2 TRBV9
CASSLAGGHSYEQYF TGTGCCAGCAGCTTAGCGGGGGGACACTCCTACGAGCAGTACTTC - - TRBJ2-7 TRBV13
CSGQGGKNTEAFF TGCAGCGGCCAAGGCGGGAAGAACACTGAAGCTTTCTTT - - TRBJ1-1 TRBV29-1
CASSLGERGGPRPYNEQFF TGTGCCAGCAGCTTAGGGGAGCGGGGGGGCCCTCGCCCATACAATGAGCAGTTCTTC TRBD2 few TRBJ2-1 TRBV7-6
CASSSLAGGVNEQFF TGTGCCAGCAGCTCGCTAGCGGGGGGAGTCAATGAGCAGTTCTTC TRBD2 - TRBJ2-1 TRBV7-3
CASSLVSGQGNEQYF TGTGCCAGCAGCTTAGTGTCGGGACAGGGCAACGAGCAGTACTTC TRBD1 - TRBJ2-7 TRBV7-2
CASRGLAMETQYF TGTGCCAGCAGGGGACTAGCGATGGAGACCCAGTACTTC TRBD2 - TRBJ2-5 TRBV6-1
CSVAVTGGNTIYF TGCAGCGTTGCAGTGACTGGCGGAAACACCATATATTTT - - TRBJ1-3 TRBV29-1
CASSQDTRPNYGYTF TGTGCCAGCTCACAAGACACAAGACCTAACTATGGCTACACCTTC - - TRBJ1-2 TRBV18
CAWSGGQYNSPLHF TGTGCCTGGAGTGGGGGACAGTATAATTCACCCCTCCACTTT TRBD1 - TRBJ1-6 TRBV30
CASSLGQGDTGELFF TGTGCCAGCAGCTTAGGACAGGGCGACACCGGGGAGCTGTTTTTT TRBD1 few TRBJ2-2 TRBV7-8
CASSLRPGGGYGYTF TGTGCCAGCAGCTTAAGGCCAGGGGGTGGATATGGCTACACCTTC TRBD1 - TRBJ1-2 TRBV7-2
CATSRDRGMAATNTGELFF TGTGCCACCAGCAGAGATAGAGGAATGGCCGCAACGAACACCGGGGAGCTGTTTTTT - - TRBJ2-2 TRBV15
CASSLPQRTGELFF TGTGCCAGCAGCTTACCGCAGAGGACCGGGGAGCTGTTTTTT - few TRBJ2-2 TRBV5-6
CASGGQGLEAFF TGTGCCAGCGGAGGACAGGGCCTTGAAGCTTTCTTT TRBD1 few TRBJ1-1 TRBV2